This TCR beta chain came from a study of beta chain features in type 1 diabetes. Across the study: All samples yielded 107,917,701 examined sorted cells.

Expressed TCRB transcripts got sequenced, as all isolated RNA was reverse transcribed. Assay: immunoSEQ multiplex PCR; the TCRdb copy retains only in-frame clones and omits some. The sample records approximately 600,000 clones, around 12% being singletons. Remarks on this clone: Its target is unknown.

A sort by CD45RO/CCR7/CD25/CD127/CD95/CD27 yielded CD4+ naive, central memory, regulatory and stem cell-like memory cells. Germline V gives CDR1 SGHRS, CDR2 YFSETQ. V was cut by 0 bases and J by 0 bases, with 9 bases left in between. This CDR3 spans 16 amino acids. Study-wide points: A moderate, significant TCRB CDR3 shortening appeared in type 1 diabetes across four CD4+ subsets. Patients' naive, central memory and regulatory TCRB repertoires appeared more alike than those of healthy donors. Cells with high TCR expression could be over-represented when cDNA is sequenced.

Input material: naive CD4+ T cells from blood. The clonotype was recovered from a man between 25 and 39 years old with type 1 diabetes. This chain joins TRBV5-1 and TRBJ2-2; no clear D. The CDR3 loop reads CASSLAVNANTGELFF. CDR3 sequence (DNA): TGCGCCAGCAGCTTGGCGGTGAACGCGAACACCGGGGAGCTGTTTTTT.